This T cell receptor beta chain was identified during a study of blood T cell repertoires in COVID-19. Background on the study: Sample material is recorded as cDNA or gDNA derived from T cells, B-cell-depleted T cells, or PBMCs.

In this sample, this clone turned up once. Clones were read by immunoSEQ multiplex PCR, and TCRdb kept only the in-frame ones, dropping some. Of about 3,500 clones in the sample, approximately 80% were seen once. This CDR3 spans 13 amino acids. The sequencing input was peripheral blood. This sequence originates from a human donor in a cohort sampled during active COVID-19. This chain uses TRBV1 with TRBJ2-3; TRBD2, as called in the table, went unchecked against the DNA. TRBV1 is given as a pseudogene. As DNA, the CDR3 is TGCACCAGCAGCTGCCAGCGCGCTTATACGCAGTATTTT. This encodes CTSSCQRAYTQYF.